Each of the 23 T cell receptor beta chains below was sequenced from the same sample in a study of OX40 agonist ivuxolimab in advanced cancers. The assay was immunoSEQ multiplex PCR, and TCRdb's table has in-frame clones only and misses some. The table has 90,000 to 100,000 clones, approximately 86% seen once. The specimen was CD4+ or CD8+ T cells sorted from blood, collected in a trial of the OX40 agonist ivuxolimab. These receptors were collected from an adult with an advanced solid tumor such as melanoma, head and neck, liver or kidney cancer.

The CDR3, as DNA: TGTGCCAGCACCGCCGGACTAGCGGACCTTTACGAGCAGTACGTC. It translates to CASTAGLADLYEQYV. The chain uses TRBV28 and TRBJ2-7; 10 nucleotides line up with TRBD2. This CDR3 comprises 15 residues. The germline CDR1 and CDR2 sequences are MDHEN and SYDVKM. The ends lost 7 bases at V and 4 bases at J; junction bases unmatched: 10.

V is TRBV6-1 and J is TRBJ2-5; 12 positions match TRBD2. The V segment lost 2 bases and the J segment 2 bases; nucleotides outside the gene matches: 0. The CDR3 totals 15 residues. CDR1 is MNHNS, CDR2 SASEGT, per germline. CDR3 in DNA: TGTGCCAGCAGTGAACTAGCGGGAGGGCAAGAGACCCAGTACTTC. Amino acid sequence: CASSELAGGQETQYF.

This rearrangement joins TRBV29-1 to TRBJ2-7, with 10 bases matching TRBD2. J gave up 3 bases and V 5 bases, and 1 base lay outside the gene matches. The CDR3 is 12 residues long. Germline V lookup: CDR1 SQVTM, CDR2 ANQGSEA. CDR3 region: CSVKREGYEQYF. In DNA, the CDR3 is TGCAGCGTTAAGCGGGAGGGCTACGAGCAGTACTTC.

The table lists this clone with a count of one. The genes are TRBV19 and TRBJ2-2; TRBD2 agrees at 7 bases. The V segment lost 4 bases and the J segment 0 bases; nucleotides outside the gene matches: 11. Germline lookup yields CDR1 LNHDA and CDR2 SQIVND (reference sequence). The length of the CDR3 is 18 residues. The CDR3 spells CASSKQGNAGANTGELFF. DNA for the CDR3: TGTGCCAGTAGTAAGCAGGGAAATGCGGGAGCGAACACCGGGGAGCTGTTTTTT.

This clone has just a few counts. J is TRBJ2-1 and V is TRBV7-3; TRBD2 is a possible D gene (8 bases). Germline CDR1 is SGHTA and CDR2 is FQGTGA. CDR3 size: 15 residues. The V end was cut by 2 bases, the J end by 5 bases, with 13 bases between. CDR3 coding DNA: TGTGCCAGCAGCTTATCGGGAGGGGGCCACAATGAGCAGTTCTTC. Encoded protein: CASSLSGGGHNEQFF.

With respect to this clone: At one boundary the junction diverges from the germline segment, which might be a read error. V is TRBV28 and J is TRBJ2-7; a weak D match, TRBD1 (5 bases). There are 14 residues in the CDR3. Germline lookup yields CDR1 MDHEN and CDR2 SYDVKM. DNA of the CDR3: TGTGCCAGCAGTGGACAACCCTTCTCCCACGAGCAGTACTTC. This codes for CASSGQPFSHEQYF.

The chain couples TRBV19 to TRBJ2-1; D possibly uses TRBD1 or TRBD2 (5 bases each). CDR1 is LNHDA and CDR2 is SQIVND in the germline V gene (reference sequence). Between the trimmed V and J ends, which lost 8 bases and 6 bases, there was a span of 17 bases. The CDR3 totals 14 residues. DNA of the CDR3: TGTGCCAGTTGCCGGGACCCTAGGGGCAATGAGCAGTTCTTC. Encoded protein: CASCRDPRGNEQFF.

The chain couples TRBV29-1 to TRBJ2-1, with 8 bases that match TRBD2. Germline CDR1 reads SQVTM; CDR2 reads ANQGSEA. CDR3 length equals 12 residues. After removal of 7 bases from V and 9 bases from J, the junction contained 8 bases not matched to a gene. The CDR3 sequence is CSGGGRRSEQFF. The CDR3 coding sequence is TGCAGCGGAGGCGGGAGGAGAAGTGAGCAGTTCTTC.

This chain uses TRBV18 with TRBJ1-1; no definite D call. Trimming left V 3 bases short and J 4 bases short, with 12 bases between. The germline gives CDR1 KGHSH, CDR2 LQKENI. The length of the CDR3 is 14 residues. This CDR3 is CASSPSEESTEAFF. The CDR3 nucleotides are TGTGCCAGCTCACCGTCGGAGGAGTCCACTGAAGCTTTCTTT.

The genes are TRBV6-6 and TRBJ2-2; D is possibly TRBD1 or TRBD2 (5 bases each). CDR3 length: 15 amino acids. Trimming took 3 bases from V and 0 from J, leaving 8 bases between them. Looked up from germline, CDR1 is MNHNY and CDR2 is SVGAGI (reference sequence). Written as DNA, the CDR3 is TGTGCCAGCAGTTATGAGGGGCCGAACACCGGGGAGCTGTTTTTT. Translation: CASSYEGPNTGELFF.

CDR3 sequence: CASSTGQNYGYTF. The CDR3 DNA reads as TGTGCCAGCAGCACGGGACAGAACTATGGCTACACCTTC. V usage is TRBV7-3 and J usage is TRBJ1-2; 7 positions agree with TRBD1. CDR1 is SGHTA, CDR2 FQGTGA, per germline. After removal of 5 bases from V and 2 bases from J, the junction contained 2 bases not matched to a gene. The CDR3 sequence is 13 residues long. Full variable domain (outside the CDR3, taken from reference TRBV7-3 and TRBJ1-2): GAGVSQTPSNKVTEKGKYVELRCDPISGHTALYWYRQSLGQGPEFLIYFQGTGAADDSGLPNDRFFAVRPEGSVSTLKIQRTERGDSAVYLCASSTGQNYGYTFGSGTRLTVV.

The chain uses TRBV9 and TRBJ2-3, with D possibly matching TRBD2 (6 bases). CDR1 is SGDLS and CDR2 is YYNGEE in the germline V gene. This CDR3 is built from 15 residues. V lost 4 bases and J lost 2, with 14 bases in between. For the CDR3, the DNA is TGTGCCAGCAGCCTTAGCGGTACTATCACAGATACGCAGTATTTT. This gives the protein CASSLSGTITDTQYF.

As DNA, the CDR3 is TGTGCCAGCAGCACCTGGGTTGGAAACACCATATATTTT. Its translation is CASSTWVGNTIYF. The chain joins TRBV21-1 to TRBJ1-3. TRBV21-1 is a listed pseudogene. CDR3 length: 13 amino acids.

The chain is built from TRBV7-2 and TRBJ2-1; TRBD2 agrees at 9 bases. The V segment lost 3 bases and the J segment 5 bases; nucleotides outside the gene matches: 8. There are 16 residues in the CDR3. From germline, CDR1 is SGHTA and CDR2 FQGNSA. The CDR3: CASSFRAGGFNNEQFF. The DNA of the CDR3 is TGTGCCAGCAGCTTCCGAGCGGGAGGCTTTAACAATGAGCAGTTCTTC.

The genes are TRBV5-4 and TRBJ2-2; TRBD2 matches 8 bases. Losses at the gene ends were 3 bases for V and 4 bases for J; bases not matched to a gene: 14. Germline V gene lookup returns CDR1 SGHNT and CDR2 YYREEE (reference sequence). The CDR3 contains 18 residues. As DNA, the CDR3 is TGTGCCAGCAGCTCTGGAACACTTAGGACTAGCCCCACCGGGGAGCTGTTTTTT. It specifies CASSSGTLRTSPTGELFF.

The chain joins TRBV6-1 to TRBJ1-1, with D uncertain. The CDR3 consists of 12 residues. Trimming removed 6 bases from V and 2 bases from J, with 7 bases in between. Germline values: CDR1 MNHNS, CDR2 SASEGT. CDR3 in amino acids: CASSLDNTEAFF. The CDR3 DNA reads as TGTGCCAGCAGCCTAGACAACACTGAAGCTTTCTTT.

CDR3 sequence (DNA): TGTGCCAGCACCCTCGTGGCCTTCACGGTGGGCTACACCTTC. Its translation is CASTLVAFTVGYTF. The chain joins TRBV2 to TRBJ1-2; D is uncertain. Trimming took 7 bases from V and 8 from J, leaving 20 bases between them. Germline V gene sequence: CDR1 SNHLY, CDR2 FYNNEI. This CDR3 has 14 residues. Full variable domain (rest looked up from reference TRBV2 and TRBJ1-2): EPEVTQTPSHQVTQMGQEVILRCVPISNHLYFYWYRQILGQKVEFLVSFYNNEISEKSEIFDDQFSVERPDGSNFTLKIRSTKLEDSAMYFCASTLVAFTVGYTFGSGTRLTVV.

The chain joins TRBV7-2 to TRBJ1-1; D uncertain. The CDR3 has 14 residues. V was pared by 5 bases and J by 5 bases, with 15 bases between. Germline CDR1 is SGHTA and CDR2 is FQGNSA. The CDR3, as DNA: TGTGCCAGCAGCCCAGCCCAGCTGGGGACTGAAGCTTTCTTT. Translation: CASSPAQLGTEAFF.

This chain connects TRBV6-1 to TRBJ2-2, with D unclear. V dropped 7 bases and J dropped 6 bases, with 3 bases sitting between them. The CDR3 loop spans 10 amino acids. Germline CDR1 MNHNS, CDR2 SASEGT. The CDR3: CASIAGELFF. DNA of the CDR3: TGTGCCAGCATAGCCGGGGAGCTGTTTTTT.

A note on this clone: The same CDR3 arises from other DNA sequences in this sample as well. The CDR3: CASSPDGDTEAFF. CDR3 nucleotides: TGTGCCAGCTCACCGGACGGTGACACTGAAGCTTTCTTT. V is TRBV18 and J is TRBJ1-1; D ambiguous. CDR3 size: 13 residues. Per germline, CDR1 KGHSH and CDR2 LQKENI. V gave up 3 bases and J gave up 3 bases, with 8 bases separating them.

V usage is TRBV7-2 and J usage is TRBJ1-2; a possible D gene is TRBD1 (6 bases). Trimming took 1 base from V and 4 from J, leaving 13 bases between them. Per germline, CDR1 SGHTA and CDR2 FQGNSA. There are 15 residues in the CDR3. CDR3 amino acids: CASSLGNRVFYGYTF. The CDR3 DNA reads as TGTGCCAGCAGCTTAGGGAACAGGGTGTTCTATGGCTACACCTTC.

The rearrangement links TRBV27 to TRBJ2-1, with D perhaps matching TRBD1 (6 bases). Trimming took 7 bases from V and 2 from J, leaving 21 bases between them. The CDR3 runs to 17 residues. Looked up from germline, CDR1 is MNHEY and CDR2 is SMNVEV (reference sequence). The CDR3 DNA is TGTGCCAGCAACCCAACCCGCCCCGGACAGACCTACAATGAGCAGTTCTTC. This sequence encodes CASNPTRPGQTYNEQFF.

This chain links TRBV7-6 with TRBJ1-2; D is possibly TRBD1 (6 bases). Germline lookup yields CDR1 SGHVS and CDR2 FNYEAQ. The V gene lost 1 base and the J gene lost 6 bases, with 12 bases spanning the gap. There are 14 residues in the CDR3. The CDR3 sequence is CASSLEAGGHGYTF. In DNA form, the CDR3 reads TGTGCCAGCAGCTTAGAGGCCGGGGGCCATGGCTACACCTTC.